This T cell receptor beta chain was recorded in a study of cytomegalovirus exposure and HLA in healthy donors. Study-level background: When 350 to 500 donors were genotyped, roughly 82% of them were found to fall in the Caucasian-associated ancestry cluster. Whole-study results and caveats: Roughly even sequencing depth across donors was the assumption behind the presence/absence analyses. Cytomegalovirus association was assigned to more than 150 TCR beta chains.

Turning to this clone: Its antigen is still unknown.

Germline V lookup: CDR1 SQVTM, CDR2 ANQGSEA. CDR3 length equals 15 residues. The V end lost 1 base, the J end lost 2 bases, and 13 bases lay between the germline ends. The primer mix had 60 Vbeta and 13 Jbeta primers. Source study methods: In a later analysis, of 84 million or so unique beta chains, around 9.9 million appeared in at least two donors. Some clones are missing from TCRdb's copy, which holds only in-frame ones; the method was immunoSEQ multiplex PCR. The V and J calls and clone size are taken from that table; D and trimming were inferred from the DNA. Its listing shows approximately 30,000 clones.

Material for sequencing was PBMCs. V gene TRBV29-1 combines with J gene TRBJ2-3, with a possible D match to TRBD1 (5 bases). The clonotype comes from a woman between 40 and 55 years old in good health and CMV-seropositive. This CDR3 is CSVEGGRDLTDTQYF. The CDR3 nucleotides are TGCAGCGTTGAAGGGGGCAGAGACCTCACAGATACGCAGTATTTT.